This T cell receptor (beta chain) was observed in a study of blood T cell repertoires in COVID-19. Assay: immunoSEQ multiplex PCR; the TCRdb copy retains only in-frame clones and omits some. Of about 430,000 clones listed, roughly 90% are singletons. Participants' reported clinical history set cohort assignment. Germline V gene lookup returns CDR1 SGDLS and CDR2 YYNGEE. The CDR3 length is 15 residues. The junction had 7 bases not matched to a gene; V was cut back by 4 bases and J by 8 bases. This receptor was obtained from a woman between 18 and 29 years old who had been exposed to COVID-19. The chain combines TRBV9 with TRBJ2-1, with 12 bases that match TRBD2. The sequenced sample consisted of PBMCs or T cells enriched from blood (not recorded which). The CDR3 DNA reads TGTGCCAGCAGCACCCCTAGCGGGGGGGCTTATGAGCAGTTCTTC. Translation gives CASSTPSGGAYEQFF. Full variable domain (rest looked up from reference TRBV9 and TRBJ2-1): DSGVTQTPKHLITATGQRVTLRCSPRSGDLSVYWYQQSLDQGLQFLIQYYNGEERAKGNILERFSAQQFPDLHSELNLSSLELGDSALYFCASSTPSGGAYEQFFGPGTRLTVL.